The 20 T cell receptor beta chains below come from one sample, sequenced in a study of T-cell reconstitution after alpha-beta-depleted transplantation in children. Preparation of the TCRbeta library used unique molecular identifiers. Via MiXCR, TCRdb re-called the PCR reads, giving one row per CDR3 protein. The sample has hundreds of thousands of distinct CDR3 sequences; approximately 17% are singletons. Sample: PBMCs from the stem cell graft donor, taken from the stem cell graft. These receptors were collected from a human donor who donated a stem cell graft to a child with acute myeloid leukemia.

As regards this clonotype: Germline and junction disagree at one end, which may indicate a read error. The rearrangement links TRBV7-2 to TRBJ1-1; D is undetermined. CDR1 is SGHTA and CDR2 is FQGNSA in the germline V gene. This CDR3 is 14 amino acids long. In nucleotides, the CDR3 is TGTGCCAGCAGCTTAGCTCGGGTTTCAACTGAAGTTTTCTTT. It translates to CASSLARVSTEVFF.

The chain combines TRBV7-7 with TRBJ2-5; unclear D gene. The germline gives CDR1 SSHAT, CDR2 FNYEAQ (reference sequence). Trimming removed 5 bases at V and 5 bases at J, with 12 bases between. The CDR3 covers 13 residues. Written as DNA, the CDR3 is TGTGCCAGCAGCCTCAATCTCATGGAGACCCAGTACTTC. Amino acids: CASSLNLMETQYF. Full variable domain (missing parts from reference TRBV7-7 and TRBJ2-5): GAGVSQSPRYKVTKRGQDVTLRCDPISSHATLYWYQQALGQGPEFLTYFNYEAQPDKSGLPSDRFSAERPEGSISTLTIQRTEQRDSAMYRCASSLNLMETQYFGPGTRLLVL.

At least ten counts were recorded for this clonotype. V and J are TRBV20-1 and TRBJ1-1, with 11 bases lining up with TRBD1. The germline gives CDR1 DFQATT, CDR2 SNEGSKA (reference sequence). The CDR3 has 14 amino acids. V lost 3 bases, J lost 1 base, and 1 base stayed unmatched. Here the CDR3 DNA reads TGCAGTGCTAGGGGACAGGGGGGGAACACTGAAGCTTTCTTT. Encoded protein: CSARGQGGNTEAFF.

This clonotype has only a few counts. CDR3 sequence (DNA): TGCAGTGCTAGAGCCCCGGGTATTAGCCACAATGAGCAGTTCTTC. This gives the protein CSARAPGISHNEQFF. The rearrangement links TRBV20-1 to TRBJ2-1; D is unclear. V was trimmed by 1 base and J by 5 bases, leaving 15 bases between them. The germline CDR1 and CDR2 sequences are DFQATT and SNEGSKA (reference sequence). This CDR3 is built from 15 residues.

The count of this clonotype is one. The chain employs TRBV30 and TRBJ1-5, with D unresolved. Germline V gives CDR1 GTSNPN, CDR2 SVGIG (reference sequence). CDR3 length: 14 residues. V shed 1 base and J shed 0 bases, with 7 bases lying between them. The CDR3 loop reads CAWSGGNSNQPQHF. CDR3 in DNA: TGTGCCTGGAGTGGCGGTAATAGCAATCAGCCCCAGCATTTT.

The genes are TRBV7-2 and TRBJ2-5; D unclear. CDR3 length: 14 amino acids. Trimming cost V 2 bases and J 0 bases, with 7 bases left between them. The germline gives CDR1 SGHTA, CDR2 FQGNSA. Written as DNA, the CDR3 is TGTGCCAGCAGCTTAAGGAGCGACCAAGAGACCCAGTACTTC. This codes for CASSLRSDQETQYF.

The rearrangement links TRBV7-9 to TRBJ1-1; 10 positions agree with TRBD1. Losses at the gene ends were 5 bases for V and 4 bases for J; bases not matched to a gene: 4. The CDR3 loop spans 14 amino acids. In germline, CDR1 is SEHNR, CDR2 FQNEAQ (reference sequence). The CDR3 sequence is CASSPGTGATEAFF. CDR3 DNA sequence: TGTGCCAGCAGCCCCGGGACAGGGGCCACTGAAGCTTTCTTT. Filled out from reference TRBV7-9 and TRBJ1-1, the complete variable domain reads DTGVSQNPRHKITKRGQNVTFRCDPISEHNRLYWYRQTLGQGPEFLTYFQNEAQLEKSRLLSDRFSAERPKGSFSTLEIQRTEQGDSAMYLCASSPGTGATEAFFGQGTRLTVV.

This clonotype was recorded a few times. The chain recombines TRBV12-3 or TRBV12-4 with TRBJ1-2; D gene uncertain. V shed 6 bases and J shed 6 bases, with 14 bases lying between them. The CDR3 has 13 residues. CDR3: CASRGGPPDGYTF. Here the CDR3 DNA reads TGTGCCAGCAGGGGAGGTCCCCCCGATGGCTACACCTTC.

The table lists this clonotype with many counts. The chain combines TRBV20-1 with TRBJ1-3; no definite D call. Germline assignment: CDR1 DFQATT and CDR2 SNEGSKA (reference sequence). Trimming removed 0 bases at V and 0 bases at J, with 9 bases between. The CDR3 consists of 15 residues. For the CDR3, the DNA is TGCAGTGCTAGAGATCCGGCAGCCTCTGGAAACACCATATATTTT. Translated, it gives CSARDPAASGNTIYF.

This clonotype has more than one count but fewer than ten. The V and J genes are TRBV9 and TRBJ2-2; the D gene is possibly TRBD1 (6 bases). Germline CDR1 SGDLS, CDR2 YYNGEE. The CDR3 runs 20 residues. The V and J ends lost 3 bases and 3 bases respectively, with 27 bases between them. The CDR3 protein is CASSERPGVVLGSDTGELFF. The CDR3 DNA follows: TGTGCCAGCAGCGAGCGACCAGGGGTCGTGCTCGGGTCGGACACCGGGGAGCTGTTTTTT.

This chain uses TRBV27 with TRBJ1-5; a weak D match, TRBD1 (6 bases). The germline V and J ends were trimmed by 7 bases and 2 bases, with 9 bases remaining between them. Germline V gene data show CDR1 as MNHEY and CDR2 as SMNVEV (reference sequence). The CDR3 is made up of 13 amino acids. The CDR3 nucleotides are TGTGCCAGCAAGACAGGCGGCAATCAGCCCCAGCATTTT. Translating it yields CASKTGGNQPQHF.

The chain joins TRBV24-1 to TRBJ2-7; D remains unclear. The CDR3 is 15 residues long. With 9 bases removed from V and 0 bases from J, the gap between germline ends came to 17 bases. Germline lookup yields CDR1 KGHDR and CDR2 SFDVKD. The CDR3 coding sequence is TGTGCCACCCATCTGGGAAGTTCCCCCTCCTACGAGCAGTACGTC. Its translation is CATHLGSSPSYEQYV.

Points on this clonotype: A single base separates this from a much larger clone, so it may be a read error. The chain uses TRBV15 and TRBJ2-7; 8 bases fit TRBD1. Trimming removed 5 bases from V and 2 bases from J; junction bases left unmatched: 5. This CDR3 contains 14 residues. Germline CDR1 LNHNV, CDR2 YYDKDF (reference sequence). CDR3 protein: CATSPDRVTYEQYF. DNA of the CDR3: TGTGCCACCAGCCCGGACAGGGTCACCTACGAGCAGTACTTC.

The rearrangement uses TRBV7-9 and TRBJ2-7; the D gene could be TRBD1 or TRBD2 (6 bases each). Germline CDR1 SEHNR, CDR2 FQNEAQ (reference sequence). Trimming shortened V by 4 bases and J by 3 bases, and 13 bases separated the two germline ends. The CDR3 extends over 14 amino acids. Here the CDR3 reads CASSWGADIYEQYF. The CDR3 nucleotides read TGTGCCAGCAGCTGGGGGGCAGACATCTACGAGCAGTACTTC.

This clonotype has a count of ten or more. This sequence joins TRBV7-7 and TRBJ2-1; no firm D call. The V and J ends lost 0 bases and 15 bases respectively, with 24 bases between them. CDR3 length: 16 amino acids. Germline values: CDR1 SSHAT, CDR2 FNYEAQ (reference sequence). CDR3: CASSLARSGATSTLFF. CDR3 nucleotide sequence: TGTGCCAGCAGCTTAGCAAGGTCAGGAGCCACCTCGACCCTGTTCTTC.

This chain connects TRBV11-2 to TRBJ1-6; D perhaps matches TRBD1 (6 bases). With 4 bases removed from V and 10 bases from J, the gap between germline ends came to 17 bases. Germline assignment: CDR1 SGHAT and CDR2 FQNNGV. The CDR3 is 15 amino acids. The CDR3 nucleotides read TGTGCCAGCAGCTCCGAGGGGGGTATAGCCTCACCCCTCCACTTT. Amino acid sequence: CASSSEGGIASPLHF.

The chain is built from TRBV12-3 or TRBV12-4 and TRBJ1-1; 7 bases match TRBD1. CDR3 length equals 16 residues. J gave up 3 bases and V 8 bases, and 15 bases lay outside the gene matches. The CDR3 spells CASRPETGLEDTEAFF. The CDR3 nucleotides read TGTGCCAGCCGCCCAGAGACAGGGCTTGAGGACACTGAAGCTTTCTTT.

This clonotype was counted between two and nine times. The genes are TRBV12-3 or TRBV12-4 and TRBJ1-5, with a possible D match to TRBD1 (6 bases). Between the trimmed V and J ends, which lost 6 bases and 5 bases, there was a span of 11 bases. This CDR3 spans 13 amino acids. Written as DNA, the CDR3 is TGTGCCAGCAGGTGGGGGGGCGATCAGCCCCAGCATTTT. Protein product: CASRWGGDQPQHF.

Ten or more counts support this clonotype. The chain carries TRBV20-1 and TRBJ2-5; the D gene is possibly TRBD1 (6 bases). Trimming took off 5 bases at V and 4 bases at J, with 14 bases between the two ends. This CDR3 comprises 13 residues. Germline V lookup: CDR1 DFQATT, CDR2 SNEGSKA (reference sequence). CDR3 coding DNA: TGCAGTGCTCCGAAGGGGGTTGGAGAGACCCAGTACTTC. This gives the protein CSAPKGVGETQYF.

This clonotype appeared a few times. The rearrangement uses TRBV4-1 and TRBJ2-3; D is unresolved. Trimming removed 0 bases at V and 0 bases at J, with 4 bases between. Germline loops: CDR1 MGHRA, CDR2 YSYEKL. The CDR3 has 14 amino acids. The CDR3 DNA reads TGCGCCAGCAGCCAAGATCCCAGCACAGATACGCAGTATTTT. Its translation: CASSQDPSTDTQYF.